The T cell receptor beta chain described here comes from a study of control samples from healthy donors and cancer patients. This table comes from immunoSEQ multiplex PCR, and its TCRdb copy is limited to in-frame clones, with some not included. The table shows about 89,000 clones, with roughly 86% occurring only once. Unmatched junction bases numbered 6, after V lost 4 bases and J lost 4 bases. This CDR3 region has 13 residues. The V gene's germline CDR1 is SQVTM and CDR2 ANQGSEA. Material: blood. This clonotype was obtained from a young man in good health. The chain is built from TRBV29-1 and TRBJ1-2; 7 bases agree with TRBD1. CDR3: CSVGDRGGYGYTF. DNA for the CDR3: TGCAGCGTTGGGGACAGAGGGGGCTATGGCTACACCTTC.